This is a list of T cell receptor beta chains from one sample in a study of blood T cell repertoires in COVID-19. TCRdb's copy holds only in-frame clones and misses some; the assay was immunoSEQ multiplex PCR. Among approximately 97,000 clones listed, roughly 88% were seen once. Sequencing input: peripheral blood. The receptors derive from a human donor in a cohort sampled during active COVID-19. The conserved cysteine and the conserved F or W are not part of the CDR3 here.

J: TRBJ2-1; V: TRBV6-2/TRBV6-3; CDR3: ASSYSFGGPGNEQF
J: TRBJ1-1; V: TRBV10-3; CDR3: AISEARPNTEAF
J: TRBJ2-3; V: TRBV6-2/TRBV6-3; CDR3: ASRPSSTDTQY
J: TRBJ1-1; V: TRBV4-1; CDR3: ASSQGAGGNTEAF
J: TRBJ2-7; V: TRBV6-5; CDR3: ASSYSGAYEQY
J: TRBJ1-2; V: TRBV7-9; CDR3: ASTRGVGFGYT
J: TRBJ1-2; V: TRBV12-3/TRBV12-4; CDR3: ASSLILEGYT
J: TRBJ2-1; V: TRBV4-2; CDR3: ASSQEKGGAYNEQF
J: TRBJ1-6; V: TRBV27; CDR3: ASSLSTSATGGRSPLH
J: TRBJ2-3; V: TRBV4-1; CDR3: ASSERLAPRGSTDTQY
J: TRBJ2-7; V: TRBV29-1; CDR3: SVGSGEDGEQY
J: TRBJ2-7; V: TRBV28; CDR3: ASSPLGARLEDEQY
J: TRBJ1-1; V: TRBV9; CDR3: ASSVFMNTEAF
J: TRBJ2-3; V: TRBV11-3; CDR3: ASSRGQGDRADTQY
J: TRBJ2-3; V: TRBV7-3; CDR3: ASSLPSTDTQY
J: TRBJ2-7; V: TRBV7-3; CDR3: ASSPTSGAPSYEQY
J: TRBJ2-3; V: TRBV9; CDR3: ASSAFLRDTQY
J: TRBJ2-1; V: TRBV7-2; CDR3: ASSLRNEQF
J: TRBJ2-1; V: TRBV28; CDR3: ASTRGRPNEQF
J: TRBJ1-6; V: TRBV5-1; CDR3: ASSGGTGGYNSPLH
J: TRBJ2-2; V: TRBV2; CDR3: ASKEGGPTGELF
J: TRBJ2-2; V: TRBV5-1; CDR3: ASSLATETGELF
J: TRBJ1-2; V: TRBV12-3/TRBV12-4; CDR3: ASSLGSGYGYT
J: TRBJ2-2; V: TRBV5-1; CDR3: ASSLAANDNTGELF
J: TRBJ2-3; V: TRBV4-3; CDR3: ASSQTSGSTDTQY
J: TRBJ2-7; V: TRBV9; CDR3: ASSQRGYPYEQY
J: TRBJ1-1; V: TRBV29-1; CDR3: SVEKNRENTEAF
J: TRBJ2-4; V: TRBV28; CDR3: ASSPRAGTDKNIQY
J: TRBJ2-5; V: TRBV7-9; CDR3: ASSLVLARETQY
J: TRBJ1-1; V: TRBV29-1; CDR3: SAGPPGTEAF
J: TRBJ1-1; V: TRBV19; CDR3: ASSIMGTNTEAF
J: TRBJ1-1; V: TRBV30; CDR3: AWSVSSNTEAF
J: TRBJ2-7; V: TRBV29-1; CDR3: SVDSHRGYEQY
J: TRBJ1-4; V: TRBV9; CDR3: ASSFISSPATNEKLF
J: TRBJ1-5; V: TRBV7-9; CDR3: ASNRGGNQPQH
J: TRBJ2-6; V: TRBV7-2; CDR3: ASSLGGGGIGVLT
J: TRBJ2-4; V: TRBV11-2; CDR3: ASSLDGTSGGSAKNIQY
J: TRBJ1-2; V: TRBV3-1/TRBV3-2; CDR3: ASSQPKGGGGLDGYT
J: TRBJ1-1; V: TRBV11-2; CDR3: ASSFGEGDTEAF
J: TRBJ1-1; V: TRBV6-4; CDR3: ASSKTGGITEAF
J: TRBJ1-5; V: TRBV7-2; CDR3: ASSEQSGTPNQPQH